This T cell receptor (beta chain) was profiled in a study of T cells after yellow fever vaccination (dated by TCRdb to between 2019 and 2020). Broadly, across the study: The SMART-Seq v4 Ultra Low Input RNA kit was used to prepare libraries from fractions with low cell numbers. To track T-cell clones before and after primary and booster YFV17D yellow fever vaccination, bulk TCR alpha and beta repertoires were sequenced longitudinally. Blood samples were taken at several timepoints before and after primary and secondary immunization, and bulk PBMC replicates and cell subsets were isolated. Two healthy male donors, one aged 18 to 30 and one aged 30 to 40 years, made up the cohort. Results the study describes overall, beyond this receptor: A small share of clonotypes was detected in both CD4 and CD8 compartments, with the overlap likely arising from convergent recombination. Computational filtering was needed because FACS-sorted repertoires could contain abundant contaminating clonotypes from the bulk population. Compared with the primary T-cell response, the secondary T-cell response was faster but weaker, reaching its peak on day 5 rather than on day 15. Most clones expanded after primary vaccination (96% of CD4 and roughly 90% of CD8) were re-detected after the booster, suggesting that broad memory maintenance occurred. Because the study included only a couple of donors, the extent to which the findings can be generalized is limited.

Trimming removed 3 bases from V and 2 bases from J; the gene matches leave 6 bases unexplained. CDR1 LGHNA and CDR2 YNFKEQ are derived from the germline V gene. CDR3 length: 16 amino acids, cysteine to phenylalanine. Kept here is only the CDR3 DNA, which spans 48 bases and is read in frame from base 1. In light of the paper, this sample's treatment or condition label describes: live attenuated yellow fever vaccine strain. At each blood-draw timepoint, two biological replicates of bulk PBMCs were obtained. PBMCs were isolated from peripheral blood using a standard Ficoll-Paque protocol. RNA was extracted with TriZol from bulk PBMCs, CD4 and CD8 fractions, and dextramer-positive and dextramer-negative fractions. This clonotype occurred once. Its antigen has not been determined. The input lacks base qualities; no much larger clone sits a single base away. A lone read gives weak evidence. TCR cDNA was made using 5'RACE template switching, a step that added a universal primer site and unique molecular identifiers. Priming of cDNA synthesis was performed from both the TCR alpha and TCR beta constant segments. Library amplification used two PCR steps, and the second PCR step added sample barcodes and sequencing adapters. Sequencing of libraries was done on Illumina HiSeq 2500 (2x100 bp) or NovaSeq (2x150 bp). On the study's bioinformatics: Demultiplexing of reads and collapsing into UMI consensus sequences were performed with MIGEC, and V(D)J alignment was carried out with MiXCR. Vaccine-responding clonotypes were defined with edgeR using replicate PBMC samples, requiring FDR below 0.01 and a log2 fold change above 5 up to day 15. Each bulk clonotype received a CD4 or CD8 identity based on whether the sequenced CD4 or CD8 repertoire contained that clonotype at higher abundance. Starting from the raw public reads, TCRdb applied fastp trimming at Q25, assembled clones with MiXCR and retained in-frame beta chains. Rows merge per CDR3 protein into single entries with the most common DNA and genes. The V and J calls here are based on TCRdb, not the publication. This sample comprises fewer than 650,000 distinct CDR3 sequences, 21% of them detected only once. The leading ten clones occupy approximately 16% of the sample.

This sequence uses TRBV4-2 and TRBJ2-2, and TRBD1 matches 7 of the central bases. The sample here was PBMCs, taken more than 20 days after the first yellow fever vaccination. The TCR was taken from a man aged 18 to 30 who received the YFV17D yellow fever vaccine. This receptor carries the CDR3 CASSQGTGANTGELFF. Here is the DNA: TGTGCCAGCAGCCAGGGAACAGGGGCCAACACCGGGGAGCTGTTTTTT.